This entry is about one T cell receptor (beta chain). This sample is drawn from a study of cytomegalovirus exposure and HLA in healthy donors. Primers included in the PCR were 60 Vbeta and 13 Jbeta primers. Sequencing used immunoSEQ multiplex PCR; TCRdb keeps in-frame clones, though not all of them. Of more than 150,000 clones detected, around 82% appear once; the ten largest clones hold under 3%. This CDR3 is 20 amino acids long. CDR1 and CDR2 from the germline V gene are MDHEN and SYDVKM. Germline trimming cut 6 bases from V and 3 bases from J; bases unmatched to any gene: 22. The chain recombines TRBV28 with TRBJ1-5; 8 bases line up with TRBD1. This sequence was found in a woman aged 30 to 39 in good health and CMV-seropositive. Sequenced material: PBMCs. The CDR3 protein is CASSPTRGDRSRTYNQPQHF. The CDR3, as DNA: TGTGCCAGCAGCCCCACCCGGGGGGACAGGAGCCGAACTTACAATCAGCCCCAGCATTTT.